One and the same sample provided the 19 T cell receptor beta chains below, sequenced in a study of human T cells and chemical hapten exposure. Time point indicated: patch test 3, about 24 weeks after DPC sensitization. Stated treatment: therapeutic diphenylcyclopropenone sensitization with weekly scalp DPC. Using its own MiXCR run on the RACE reads, TCRdb lists one record per CDR3 protein. The sample holds around 130,000 distinct CDR3 sequences, around 11% seen once. The sequences come from whole blood, collected in connection with sensitization to the hapten diphenylcyclopropenone (DPC). These receptors were taken from a woman aged 50 to 60 with alopecia areata. Some clones in this sample may be carry-over from other donors' samples.

This clonotype was detected a few times. V is TRBV6-5 and J is TRBJ1-2; 9 bases are a match to TRBD1. Germline loops: CDR1 MNHEY, CDR2 SVGAGI. This CDR3 has 13 residues. V gave up 5 bases and J gave up 6 bases; unmatched junction bases: 4. CDR3 sequence (DNA): TGTGCCAGCAGTCGGGACAGGGCCAATGGCTACACCTTC. This sequence encodes CASSRDRANGYTF.

There are a few counts of this clonotype. The chain is built from TRBV27 and TRBJ2-7; tentative D call: TRBD2 (5 bases). This CDR3 spans 14 amino acids. Germline V gene sequence: CDR1 MNHEY, CDR2 SMNVEV (reference sequence). V was shortened by 7 bases and J by 3 bases, with 16 bases between the two germline ends. CDR3 nucleotide sequence: TGTGCCAGCACCTCCTCGGGGAGCTTCTACGAGCAGTACTTC. Its protein is CASTSSGSFYEQYF.

V is TRBV4-2 and J is TRBJ1-5; maybe TRBD1 (5 bases). In germline, CDR1 is LGHNA, CDR2 YNFKEQ. Trimming stripped 0 bases from V and 0 bases from J, with 9 bases between. The CDR3 is made up of 16 amino acids. CDR3 DNA sequence: TGTGCCAGCAGCCAAGAGGGGGGGGATAGCAATCAGCCCCAGCATTTT. Translated: CASSQEGGDSNQPQHF.

The genes are TRBV18 and TRBJ1-1; TRBD1 is a possible D gene (5 bases). Germline V lookup: CDR1 KGHSH, CDR2 LQKENI. V was cut by 1 base and J by 6 bases, with 18 bases left in between. The CDR3 extends over 16 amino acids. CDR3 bases: TGTGCCAGCTCACCACGTCCCGGGACGTCCGCGGCTGAAGCTTTCTTT. Translated: CASSPRPGTSAAEAFF.

The chain has TRBV7-2 and TRBJ2-4; 9 bases fit TRBD2. The CDR3 consists of 14 residues. The V gene's germline CDR1 is SGHTA and CDR2 FQGNSA. V shed 1 base, J shed 5 bases, and the junction held 0 bases outside the gene matches. CDR3 bases: TGTGCCAGCAGCTTAGGACTAGCGGAAAACATTCAGTACTTC. It is translated as CASSLGLAENIQYF.

The chain employs TRBV5-1 and TRBJ2-5; D unclear. The CDR3 contains 16 residues. The V end was cut by 2 bases, the J end by 5 bases, with 19 bases between. Germline V CDR1 and CDR2: SGHRS, YFSETQ. Here the CDR3 DNA reads TGCGCCAGCAGCTTAGATCGTGTACACTCTGGGGAGACCCAGTACTTC. This gives the protein CASSLDRVHSGETQYF. Filled out from reference TRBV5-1 and TRBJ2-5, the complete variable domain reads KAGVTQTPRYLIKTRGQQVTLSCSPISGHRSVSWYQQTPGQGLQFLFEYFSETQRNKGNFPGRFSGRQFSNSRSEMNVSTLELGDSALYLCASSLDRVHSGETQYFGPGTRLLVL.

The V and J genes are TRBV28 and TRBJ2-5; 7 bases map to TRBD2. The J segment lost 7 bases and the V segment lost 5 bases, leaving 13 bases of the junction unmatched. From germline, CDR1 is MDHEN and CDR2 SYDVKM. CDR3 length: 15 residues. As DNA, the CDR3 is TGTGCCAGCAGTCCTACTAGCGCCCGATACGGGACCCAGTACTTC. Amino acid sequence: CASSPTSARYGTQYF.

V is TRBV5-1 and J is TRBJ2-3; 9 bases align to TRBD2. The CDR3 sequence is 14 residues long. CDR1 SGHRS and CDR2 YFSETQ come from the germline V gene. V lost 0 bases and J lost 10; bases outside the gene matches: 6. CDR3 coding DNA: TGCGCCAGCAGCTTGGAGCGGGGGGAGGAGGCGCAGTATTTT. Encoded protein: CASSLERGEEAQYF.

This clonotype turned up a few times. This chain connects TRBV6-5 to TRBJ1-2; D may be TRBD1 (5 bases). Per germline, CDR1 MNHEY and CDR2 SVGAGI. The ends were cut back, 3 bases at V and 0 bases at J, with 14 bases in the middle. This CDR3 comprises 16 residues. The CDR3 here is CASSYMAGRPNYGYTF. The DNA of the CDR3 is TGTGCCAGCAGTTATATGGCAGGGAGACCTAACTATGGCTACACCTTC.

Only a few counts were recorded for this clonotype. The chain carries TRBV5-1 and TRBJ1-1; maybe TRBD1 (6 bases). The CDR3 is 14 amino acids. V was shortened by 3 bases and J by 4 bases, with 13 bases between the two germline ends. Germline V gene sequence: CDR1 SGHRS, CDR2 YFSETQ. In DNA form, the CDR3 reads TGCGCCAGCAGCTGGGGGGGGCAGGGCACTGAAGCTTTCTTT. It translates to CASSWGGQGTEAFF.

This clonotype was recorded a few times. This rearrangement joins TRBV15 to TRBJ2-2; D gene uncertain. Germline-derived CDR1 and CDR2 are LNHNV and YYDKDF (reference sequence). The CDR3 sequence is 12 residues long. V dropped 6 bases and J dropped 6 bases, with 8 bases sitting between them. CDR3 loop: CATSRTAGELFF. Here the CDR3 DNA reads TGTGCCACCAGTCGGACGGCCGGGGAGCTGTTTTTT.

There are a few counts of this clonotype. This sequence joins TRBV7-2 and TRBJ2-4; TRBD2 is a possible D gene (6 bases). Per germline, CDR1 SGHTA and CDR2 FQGNSA. This CDR3 spans 18 amino acids. Between the trimmed V and J ends, which lost 7 bases and 2 bases, there was a span of 24 bases. The CDR3 DNA reads as TGTGCCAGCATCTGGCTGAAGGGAGGTTTTCTACCCAAAAACATTCAGTACTTC. Its protein is CASIWLKGGFLPKNIQYF.

V and J are TRBV4-2 and TRBJ2-1; TRBD1 agrees at 9 bases. CDR1 is LGHNA and CDR2 is YNFKEQ in the germline V gene. The ends lost 3 bases at V and 10 bases at J; junction bases unmatched: 16. The CDR3 runs to 17 residues. For the CDR3, the DNA is TGTGCCAGCAGCCAGGAATCCTTGGGACAGGGCGATAGAGAGCAGTTCTTC. It encodes CASSQESLGQGDREQFF.

This clonotype came up many times. The chain links TRBV6-5 to TRBJ2-3, with TRBD2 identical over 7 bases. This CDR3 is 15 amino acids long. V lost 2 bases to trimming and J lost 4 bases; unmatched junction nucleotides: 6. Germline V gene data show CDR1 as MNHEY and CDR2 as SVGAGI. The chain's CDR3 is CASSYGGRVPDTQYF. CDR3 coding DNA: TGTGCCAGCAGTTACGGCGGGAGAGTCCCAGATACGCAGTATTTT.

This clonotype was detected a few times. The chain combines TRBV27 with TRBJ1-1; no clear D. Germline V CDR1 and CDR2: MNHEY, SMNVEV (reference sequence). The CDR3 loop spans 13 amino acids. V was cut by 5 bases and J by 5 bases, with 12 bases left in between. The CDR3: CASSAGGSTEAFF. In nucleotides, the CDR3 is TGTGCCAGCAGTGCGGGAGGTTCAACTGAAGCTTTCTTT.

This clonotype was seen ten or more times. This chain joins TRBV7-8 and TRBJ2-3; the match to TRBD2 covers 14 bases. The CDR3 covers 18 residues. Germline-derived CDR1 and CDR2 are SGHVS and FQNEAQ. V was pared by 5 bases and J by 4 bases, with 11 bases of the junction left unmatched. This chain's CDR3 is CASSQGLAGVAGADTQYF. The CDR3 DNA reads as TGTGCCAGCAGCCAGGGACTAGCGGGAGTCGCCGGCGCAGATACGCAGTATTTT.

The rearrangement links TRBV13 to TRBJ1-4; D may be TRBD1 (6 bases). Trimming removed 6 bases from V and 7 bases from J, with 15 bases in between. The CDR3 is 14 residues long. Germline V gives CDR1 PRHDT, CDR2 FYEKMQ (reference sequence). CDR3 coding DNA: TGTGCCAGCAGTTACCGAGGGGGGAGTGAAAAACTGTTTTTT. This codes for CASSYRGGSEKLFF.

At least ten counts were recorded for this clonotype. V and J are TRBV28 and TRBJ2-1; D not certain. V lost 6 bases to trimming and J lost 7 bases, with 10 bases between them. Germline loops: CDR1 MDHEN, CDR2 SYDVKM. There are 12 residues in the CDR3. The CDR3 loop is CASSLLGNEQFF. The CDR3 nucleotides are TGTGCCAGCAGCCTATTAGGGAATGAGCAGTTCTTC.

The V gene is TRBV4-1, the J gene TRBJ2-1; TRBD1 matches at 10 bases. The V gene end was trimmed by 6 bases and the J gene end by 8 bases; junction bases not matched to a gene: 7. The CDR3 is made up of 14 amino acids. Germline V CDR1 and CDR2: MGHRA, YSYEKL. The CDR3 region is CASRERGTGDEQFF. CDR3 in DNA: TGCGCCAGCAGGGAGCGGGGGACAGGGGATGAGCAGTTCTTC.